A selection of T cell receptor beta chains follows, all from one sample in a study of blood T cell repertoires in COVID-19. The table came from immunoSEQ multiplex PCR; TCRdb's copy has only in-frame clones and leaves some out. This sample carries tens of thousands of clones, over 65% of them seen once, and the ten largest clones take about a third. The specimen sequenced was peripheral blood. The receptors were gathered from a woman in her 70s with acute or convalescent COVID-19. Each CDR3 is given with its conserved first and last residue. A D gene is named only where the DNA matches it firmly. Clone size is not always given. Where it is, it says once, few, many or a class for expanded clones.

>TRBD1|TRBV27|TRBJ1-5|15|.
CASSLQTGGNQPQHF
TGTGCCAGCAGTTTACAGACAGGGGGCAATCAGCCCCAGCATTTT
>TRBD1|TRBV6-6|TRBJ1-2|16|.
CASSYPDRGGSYGYTF
TGTGCCAGCAGTTACCCGGACAGGGGGGGTAGCTATGGCTACACCTTC
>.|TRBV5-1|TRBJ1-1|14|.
CASSPGATGTEAFF
TGCGCCAGCAGCCCAGGGGCAACGGGAACTGAAGCTTTCTTT
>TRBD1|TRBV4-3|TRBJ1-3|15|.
CASSLGTDAGNTIYF
TGCGCCAGCAGCCTCGGGACAGATGCTGGAAACACCATATATTTT
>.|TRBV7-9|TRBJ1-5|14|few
CASSLNGADQPQHF
TGTGCCAGCAGCTTAAACGGAGCAGATCAGCCCCAGCATTTT
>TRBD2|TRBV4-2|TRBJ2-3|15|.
CASSPAAGGPDTQYF
TGTGCCAGCAGCCCCGCTGCGGGGGGCCCCGATACGCAGTATTTT
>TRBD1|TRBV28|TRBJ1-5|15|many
CASRDNRGSNQPQHF
TGTGCCAGCAGAGACAACAGGGGAAGCAATCAGCCCCAGCATTTT
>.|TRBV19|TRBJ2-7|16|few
CASSPRDTLTGDEQYF
TGTGCCAGTAGTCCTCGGGACACCCTTACCGGCGACGAGCAGTACTTC
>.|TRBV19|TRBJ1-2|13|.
CASSVRGSYGYTF
TGTGCCAGTAGTGTCAGGGGCAGCTATGGCTACACCTTC
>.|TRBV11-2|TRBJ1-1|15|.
CASSASGGPESGAFF
TGTGCCAGCAGCGCGTCGGGGGGCCCCGAGAGTGGTGCTTTCTTT
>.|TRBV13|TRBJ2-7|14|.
CASSLELSSYEQYF
TGTGCCAGCAGCCTTGAGCTGAGCTCCTACGAGCAGTACTTC
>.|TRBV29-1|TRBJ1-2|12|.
CSGRGGDYGYTF
TGCAGCGGACGAGGAGGGGACTATGGCTACACCTTC
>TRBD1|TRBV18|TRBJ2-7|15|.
CASSQPGQGSYEQYF
TGTGCCAGCTCACAACCGGGACAGGGGTCCTACGAGCAGTACTTC
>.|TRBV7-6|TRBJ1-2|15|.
CASSHRQGSSYGYTF
TGTGCCAGCAGCCACCGCCAGGGCTCGTCGTATGGCTACACCTTC
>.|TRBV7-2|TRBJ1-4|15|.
CASSLQAVTNEKLFF
TGTGCCAGCAGCTTACAGGCAGTGACTAATGAAAAACTGTTTTTT
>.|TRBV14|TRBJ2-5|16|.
CASSLQFPGQWETQYF
TGTGCCAGCAGCCTACAATTCCCGGGACAATGGGAGACCCAGTACTTC
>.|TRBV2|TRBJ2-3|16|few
CASSEQGFSRTDTQYF
TGTGCCAGCAGTGAACAGGGATTCTCAAGGACAGATACGCAGTATTTT
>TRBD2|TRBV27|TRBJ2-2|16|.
CASRPFSGITTGELFF
TGTGCCAGCAGACCATTTAGCGGGATCACGACGGGGGAGCTGTTTTTT
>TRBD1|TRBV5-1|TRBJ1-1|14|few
CASGKGQGNTEAFF
TGCGCCAGCGGAAAAGGACAGGGGAACACTGAAGCTTTCTTT
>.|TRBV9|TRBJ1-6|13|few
CASSPGRGSPLHF
TGTGCCAGCAGCCCCGGGAGGGGATCACCCCTCCACTTT
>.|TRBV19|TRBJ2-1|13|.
CASSKHQGIRHIF
TGTGCCAGTAGTAAACACCAGGGAATCCGTCACATCTTC
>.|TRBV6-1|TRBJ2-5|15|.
CASSESTGLMKTQYF
TGTGCCAGCAGTGAGAGTACAGGGCTGATGAAGACCCAGTACTTC
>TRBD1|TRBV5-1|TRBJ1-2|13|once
CASSLGQDGGYTF
TGCGCCAGCAGCCTAGGACAGGATGGTGGCTACACCTTC
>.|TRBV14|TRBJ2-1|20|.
CASSQGDRTQRESSYNEQFF
TGTGCCAGCAGCCAAGGGGACAGGACCCAGCGGGAAAGCTCCTACAATGAGCAGTTCTTC
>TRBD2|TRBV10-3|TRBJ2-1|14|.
CAILGAGAHNEQFF
TGTGCCATCTTGGGAGCGGGGGCTCACAATGAGCAGTTCTTC
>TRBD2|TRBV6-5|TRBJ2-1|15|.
CASRPLTGGYNEQFF
TGTGCCAGCAGACCCCTAACGGGGGGTTACAATGAGCAGTTCTTC
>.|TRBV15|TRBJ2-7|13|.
CATSRVRSDEQYF
TGTGCCACCAGCAGAGTTAGGAGTGACGAGCAGTACTTC
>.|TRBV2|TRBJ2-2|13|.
CASGHKNTGELFF
TGTGCCAGCGGACACAAGAACACCGGGGAGCTGTTTTTT
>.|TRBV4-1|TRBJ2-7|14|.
CASTSVLTGHEQYF
TGCGCCAGCACCTCCGTTCTAACAGGTCACGAGCAGTACTTC
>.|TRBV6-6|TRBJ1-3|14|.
CASNLGLTGNTIYF
TGTGCCAGCAACCTGGGACTGACTGGAAACACCATATATTTT
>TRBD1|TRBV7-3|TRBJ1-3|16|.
CASSLSRDRGRNTIYF
TGTGCCAGCAGCCTAAGCCGGGACAGGGGGAGAAACACCATATATTTT
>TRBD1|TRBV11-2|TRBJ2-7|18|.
CASSLVWRAGGSYNEQYF
TGTGCCAGCAGCTTAGTGTGGAGAGCAGGGGGCAGTTACAACGAGCAGTACTTC
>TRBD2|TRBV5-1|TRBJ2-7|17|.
CASSLGGGAGGSYEQYF
TGCGCCAGCAGCCTGGGAGGTGGAGCGGGAGGCTCCTACGAGCAGTACTTC
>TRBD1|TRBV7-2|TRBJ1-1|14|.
CASSFFGQGMEAFF
TGTGCCAGCAGCTTCTTTGGACAGGGAATGGAAGCTTTCTTT
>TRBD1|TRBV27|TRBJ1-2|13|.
CASSFGQGFYSTF
TGTGCCAGCAGTTTCGGACAGGGGTTCTATTCCACCTTC
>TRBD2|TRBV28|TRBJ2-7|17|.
CASSPPVGSGRRYEQYF
TGTGCCAGCAGTCCTCCGGTTGGTAGCGGGAGAAGGTACGAGCAGTACTTC
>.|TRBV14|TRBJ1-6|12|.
CASSHANSPLHF
TGTGCCAGCAGCCACGCGAATTCACCCCTCCACTTT
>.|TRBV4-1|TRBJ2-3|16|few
CASSQDRGFPTDTQYF
TGCGCCAGCAGCCAAGATCGGGGGTTTCCCACAGATACGCAGTATTTT
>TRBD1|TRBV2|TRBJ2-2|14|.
CASSIKQGTGELFF
TGTGCCAGCAGTATTAAACAGGGGACCGGGGAGCTGTTTTTT
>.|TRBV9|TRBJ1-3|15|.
CASSPPGISGNTIYF
TGTGCCAGCAGCCCACCCGGGATCTCTGGAAACACCATATATTTT
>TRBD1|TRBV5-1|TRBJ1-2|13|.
CASSLWDSYGYTF
TGCGCCAGCAGCTTGTGGGACAGCTATGGCTACACCTTC
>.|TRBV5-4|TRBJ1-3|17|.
CASSRGNAGYSGNTIYF
TGTGCCAGCAGCCGGGGGAACGCGGGGTACTCTGGAAACACCATATATTTT
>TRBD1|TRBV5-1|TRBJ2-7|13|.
CASSRGQTYEQYF
TGCGCCAGCAGCCGGGGACAGACCTACGAGCAGTACTTC
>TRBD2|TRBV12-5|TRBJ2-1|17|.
CASGSPLAGGRGNEQFF
TGTGCTAGTGGTTCCCCCCTAGCGGGGGGGAGGGGGAATGAGCAGTTCTTC
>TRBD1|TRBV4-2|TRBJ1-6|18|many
CASSLGQGALGPNSPLHF
TGTGCCAGCAGCTTGGGTCAGGGGGCGTTAGGGCCCAATTCACCCCTCCACTTT
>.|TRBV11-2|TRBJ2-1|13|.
CASSLDVVGRQFF
TGTGCCAGCAGCTTAGATGTCGTCGGGAGGCAGTTCTTC
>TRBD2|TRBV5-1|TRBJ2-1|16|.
CASSVTGTTLYNEQFF
TGCGCCAGCAGCGTAACCGGGACTACCCTCTACAATGAGCAGTTCTTC
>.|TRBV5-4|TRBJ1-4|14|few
CASSAGQHNEKLFF
TGTGCCAGCAGCGCCGGACAGCATAATGAAAAACTGTTTTTT
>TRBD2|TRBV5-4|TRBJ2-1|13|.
CASSLWSGSEQFF
TGTGCCAGCAGCTTGTGGAGCGGGAGTGAGCAGTTCTTC
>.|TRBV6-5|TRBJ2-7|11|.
CASSRQGEQYF
TGTGCCAGCAGCCGGCAGGGCGAGCAGTACTTC
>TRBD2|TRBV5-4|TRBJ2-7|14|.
CASSRGRGSYEQYF
TGTGCCAGCAGCCGAGGGAGGGGTTCCTACGAGCAGTACTTC
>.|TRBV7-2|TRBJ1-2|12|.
CASSLTGYGYTF
TGTGCCAGCAGCTTAACAGGGTATGGCTACACCTTC
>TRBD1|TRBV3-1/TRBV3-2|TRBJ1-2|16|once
CASSPAHGTGPYGYTF
TGTGCCAGCAGCCCCGCACACGGGACAGGGCCCTATGGCTACACCTTC
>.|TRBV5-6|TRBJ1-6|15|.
CASSLVQGRNSPLHF
TGTGCCAGCAGCTTGGTACAGGGAAGGAATTCACCCCTCCACTTT
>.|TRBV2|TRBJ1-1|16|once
CASSVSQDYGEAEAFF
TGTGCCAGCAGTGTGTCGCAGGACTATGGAGAGGCTGAAGCTTTCTTT
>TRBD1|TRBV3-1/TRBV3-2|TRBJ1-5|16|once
CASSPGTVYSNQPQHF
TGTGCCAGCAGCCCCGGGACAGTTTATAGCAATCAGCCCCAGCATTTT
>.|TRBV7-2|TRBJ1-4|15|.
CASSQGSRTDEKLFF
TGTGCCAGCAGTCAAGGGTCCAGGACAGATGAAAAACTGTTTTTT
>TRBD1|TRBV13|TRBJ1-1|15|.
CASSSGQGKNTEAFF
TGTGCCAGCAGCTCCGGACAGGGGAAAAACACTGAAGCTTTCTTT
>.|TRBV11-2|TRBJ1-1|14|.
CASSFMPTNTEAFF
TGTGCCAGCAGCTTCATGCCCACAAACACTGAAGCTTTCTTT